This TCR beta chain was observed in a study of T cell responses to AZD1222 COVID-19 vaccine. This CDR3 is 13 amino acids long. The V gene lost 1 base and the J gene lost 5 bases, with 6 bases spanning the gap. Here immunoSEQ multiplex PCR was the method, and the copy in TCRdb shows in-frame clones only, minus some. The profile shows 100,000 to 150,000 clones, more than 85% of them singletons. As to this clone: The antigen is undetermined.

The study's findings and limits: Only a handful of AZD1222 recipients, roughly 6 in all, had baseline seropositivity. The donor cohort was predominantly white British with a female majority, and clonal diversity may have been underestimated. In all cases, repertoires were sampled only after the peak T cell response. Nearly half of spike-specific TCRs reportedly target unmutated variant regions.

This chain uses TRBV12-3 or TRBV12-4 with TRBJ1-5; D call uncertain. The receptor comes from an adult in good health. Sequencing was performed on peripheral blood, taken on day 0 of MenACWY control vaccination. DNA for the CDR3: TGTGCCAGCAGTTTAGTGGTTGATCAGCCCCAGCATTTT. This translates into CASSLVVDQPQHF.